This TCR beta chain was captured in a study of cytomegalovirus exposure and HLA in healthy donors. The J segment lost 1 base and the V segment lost 5 bases, leaving 14 bases of the junction unmatched. The length of the CDR3 is 18 residues. Germline values: CDR1 MDHEN, CDR2 SYDVKM. Vbeta (60) and Jbeta (13) primers were used in the PCR. TCRdb's copy holds only in-frame clones and misses some; the assay was immunoSEQ multiplex PCR. The sample yields 150,000 to 200,000 clones, 70% to 90% seen once. Notes on the study in general: While the bulk of TCR sequences proved rare, some public TCRs turned up in many donors. Later on, a genetic analysis was performed. It linked a missense variant in DCLRE1C with V- and J-gene trimming of TCR beta. HLA-A and HLA-B allele assignments for most subjects were reportedly predicted accurately using TCR beta sequences.

As regards this clone: Its antigen is as yet unknown.

The V and J genes are TRBV28 and TRBJ2-7; 10 positions agree with TRBD2. Sequences were obtained from PBMCs. The receptor was isolated from a woman younger than 35 in good health and CMV-seronegative. The CDR3 reads CASSTSTEREGHSYEQYF. The CDR3, as DNA: TGTGCCAGCAGTACCTCGACTGAGCGGGAGGGTCATTCCTACGAGCAGTACTTC.